The TCR beta chain under discussion was sequenced for a study of blood T cells in healthy people across ages (dated by TCRdb to 2014 to 2015). Background on the whole study: Template switching captured roughly one uniquely barcoded TCR beta cDNA molecule per two T cells in model experiments. Using deep sequencing normalized with unique cDNA molecular identifiers, the study measured how TCR beta repertoire diversity changes with age. The study analyzed two additional independent replicas of 1 million unique cDNA reads from the same blood draw for two donors, one aged 18 to 29 and one aged 80 or older. Four age groups were formed from the donors: young (average about 15 years), middle-aged (roughly 38), aged (approximately 60) and long-lived (more than 75). What the research found in general, with its limitations: Compared with the aged group, the long-lived group had more naive CD4+ T cells, fewer expanded clones and increased TCR diversity, suggesting age selection. The percentage of naive T cells measured by flow cytometry correlated strongly with observed TCR beta diversity. Because donor CMV infection status was unknown, age-related changes in expanded clonotypes were potentially confounded. Estimates of total diversity based on one million sequenced T cells were regarded as lower bounds and as underestimates. Observed TCR beta diversity per million T cells fell roughly linearly with age, and a significant reduction was already apparent by age roughly 41. Because profiling used bulk unsorted PBMCs, naive and antigen-experienced compartments could not be compared conclusively.

For this clonotype: Its specific antigen is unknown. No much larger clone exists at a distance of one base, and base qualities are not known.

Looking up the germline V gene yields CDR1 MDHEN and CDR2 SYDVKM. The cysteine opens and the phenylalanine closes a CDR3 of 12 amino acids. Only CDR3 DNA is held: 36 bases, read in frame from base 1. V is clipped by 2 bases and J by 7 bases, and the sequence between their germline boundaries is 8 bases long. The donors were around 39 Caucasian individuals from Russia, aged roughly 6 to 100 years, who were systemically healthy. About 9.1 milliliters of peripheral blood were collected from each donor into EDTA-treated Vacutainer tubes. Ficoll-Paque density-gradient centrifugation was used to isolate PBMCs, with at least 6.5 million obtained per sample. Trizol reagent was used to extract total RNA from the PBMCs, yielding at least 6 micrograms per sample. For every donor, an aliquot of PBMCs went through flow cytometry to measure the percentages of naive CD45RAhigh/CD27high T cells. Library preparation was by 5' RACE. TCRdb lists the instrument as Illumina HiSeq 2500. The second PCR ran for about 7 to 11 cycles and used a J-beta primer mix along with a sample-barcoded 5' primer. Each TCR beta cDNA molecule received a unique molecular identifier from a template-switch 5' adaptor carrying 12 random nucleotides. At least 2.5 million CDR3-containing paired-end reads were obtained from each sample. First-strand cDNA was synthesized from all RNA with the Mint cDNA synthesis kit, primed by a TRBC-specific oligonucleotide. Following uracil-DNA glycosylase treatment, a first 18-cycle PCR with universal primers M1SS and BC2_uni_R was performed on all cDNA. Regarding the original processing steps: Normalization of each sample was performed by random selection of 1 million high-quality reads, each carrying a distinct molecular identifier. Reads with shared molecular identifiers were discarded instead of being binned into consensus sequences. MiTCR, set to a Q25 quality threshold and the strictest error-elimination algorithm, was used for CDR3 identification, clonotype clustering and error correction. Lower-bound total TCR beta diversity was estimated with a nonparametric unseen species model using Euler transformation. Clones were called with MiXCR by TCRdb after fastp trimmed the public reads at Q25, and only in-frame beta chains were retained. Entries that share a CDR3 protein sequence are merged under the most common genes and DNA. V and J calls and clone size were set by TCRdb, not the authors. The sample data list 800,000 to 950,000 distinct CDR3 sequences, and about 29% of these were observed just once. 10% of the sample is in the top ten clones.

The sample also formed part of further work on T cells of mothers and their children. The second source states: Nine systemically healthy Caucasian individuals served as donors, namely three mothers together with their six children. cDNA synthesis used all of the extracted RNA, with approximately 1.6 ug of RNA in each 15 ul reaction. In the second PCR, sample barcodes and 2-4 random nucleotides were introduced via the M1S primer. More than 8 million TCR beta CDR3 reads were obtained from each mother, and about 3 million reads were obtained from each child. TCR recombination output is similarly shaped by thymic selection in related and unrelated pairs, with a minor effect exerted by inherited differences. Related mother-child pairs always showed normalized repertoire overlap that was slightly higher than in unrelated mother-child pairs, though the difference was never significant. No persistent microchimeric T cell clones were found, with a detection sensitivity of approximately 110 clones per million clonotypes. Deep NGS was used in the study to compare the TCR beta repertoires of mothers and children and to look for features that separate related mother-child pairs from unrelated individuals. On average, the children were approximately 12 +/- 4 years old, while the mothers were roughly 40 +/- 4 years old. After adapter ligation was performed with NEBNext reagents, the libraries were sequenced on an Illumina HiSeq 2000 with 100+100 nt paired-end reads. To prevent cross-contamination, the mother and child libraries were prepared a month apart and were sequenced in separate runs. Between roughly 500,000 and 2,100,000 distinct TCR beta clonotypes were identified per donor. Naive TCR beta clonotypes were estimated from low-frequency clonotypes matched to each donor's FACS-determined naive share, without sorting.

Material for sequencing was blood. The origin of this receptor is a woman aged 40 to 50 in good health. The V gene is TRBV28 and the J gene is TRBJ1-1; the D gene is possibly TRBD1, with 5 bases matching. The sequenced DNA is TGTGCCAGCAGTTTAATGCAGGGTGAAGCTTTCTTT. Translated, it reads CASSLMQGEAFF.